This TCR beta chain stems from a study of blood T cell repertoires in COVID-19. Study information: Nucleic acid was either cDNA or gDNA, and it came from T cells, B-cell-depleted T cells, or PBMCs.

As for this clone: The germline gene is not matched at one end of the junction; a read error may be the cause.

Germline lookup yields CDR1 SSHAT and CDR2 FNYEAQ (reference sequence). This CDR3 is built from 15 residues. As handled by the study authors: Nucleated cell counts were estimated from reference gene primer amplification. The assay was immunoSEQ multiplex PCR, and TCRdb's table has in-frame clones only and misses some. The D gene and trimming were derived from the DNA, and the V and J assignments and clone size from that table. There are 99,000 or so clones in the sample; around nine tenths occur only once, and 5.5% to 7% lies in the top ten. The rearrangement links TRBV7-7 to TRBJ2-3, with 9 bases identical to TRBD2. The sequence came from a human donor in a cohort sampled during active COVID-19. Specimen: peripheral blood. CDR3 sequence (DNA): TGTGCTAGCAGCTTAGCGGGGGCCGGGACAGATACGCAGTATTTT. As protein: CASSLAGAGTDTQYF.